Below, one T cell receptor (beta chain) is given with its context. Its matching antigen is unknown. The data originate from a study of CD8+CD57+ T cells in acquired aplastic anemia. Overall study: Mean DNA quantity obtained from sorted CD4+ and CD8+ cells was about 3.2 ug. An average of roughly 10 million reads for CD4+ cells was obtained from healthy donors. Study-level results: Sharing between patients and controls was observed for around 30 CD8+ CDR3 sequences. The CD8+ Simpson's diversity of patients and controls was not significantly different.

The CDR3 runs to 15 residues. After removal of 7 bases from V and 0 bases from J, the junction contained 9 bases not matched to a gene. Germline V CDR1 and CDR2: SNHLY, FYNNEI. The TCR beta profiling, which covered VDJ combination and CDR3 sequence, was carried out using genomic DNA as the template. MiXCR was run by TCRdb on the reads, yielding one entry per CDR3 protein. The profile shows about 110,000 distinct CDR3 sequences, roughly 51% of them singletons. This TCR was recovered from a human donor in good health, serving as a control. Sample: sorted CD4+, CD8+, or CD8+CD57+ T cells (not recorded which) from PBMCs. This rearrangement joins TRBV2 to TRBJ2-7; TRBD1 matches 7 bases. The CDR3 nucleotides are TGTGCCAGCAAGAGGAACCGGGACAGCTCCTACGAGCAGTACTTC. This gives the protein CASKRNRDSSYEQYF.